This T cell receptor beta chain was captured by sequencing in a study of T cells after posttransplantation cyclophosphamide (dated by TCRdb to the mid-2010s). For context, the study as a whole: T cell repertoire reconstitution was tracked by TRB sequencing after myeloablative bone marrow transplantation in which posttransplantation cyclophosphamide was used as GVHD prophylaxis. Because TRA and TRB clonality were tightly correlated in fewer than ten samples, subsequent TCR analyses were focused on TRB only. In 3 patients, TRB sequencing was also performed on up to 3 more blood samples taken 2 to 5.2 years after transplant, and in 4 patients, pretransplant blood was also TRB-sequenced. Blood from all 30 or so PTCy patients with 1-year posttransplant specimens was subjected to TRB sequencing. Public TRB sequences were checked against a database of over 3,000 sequences associated with responses to pathogens, tumor antigens, self-antigens and alloantigens. Antigen receptor sequencing covered samples from some 35 PTCy-treated patients and about 17 of their related bone marrow donors. The investigation overall reported the following: The TRB repertoires of T cells infiltrating skin or the GI tract showed only limited overlap with the TRB repertoires found in blood. Across 35 to 55 patients, TRB clonality was highly associated with recipient CMV seropositivity and CMV reactivation, and diversity in PTCy patients was similar to diversity in CNI/methotrexate controls. Donor-recipient similarity was low at 1-2 months but increased during the first year, and donor CD8+ memory clones often dominated later blood repertoires.

Remarks on this clone: There is no known antigen for this receptor. No much larger clone is present one base from it, and per-base qualities are unavailable.

The treatment or condition label, as the study defines it: high-dose cyclophosphamide on days +3 and +4 as single-agent GVHD prophylaxis. For conditioning, the PTCy patients got busulfan and fludarabine, then a related or unrelated marrow graft, followed by cyclophosphamide on days +3 and +4. PTCy-treated patients were drawn from a prospective multi-institutional clinical trial. Peripheral blood and bone marrow mononuclear cells were isolated by Ficoll-Hypaque density centrifugation and were cryopreserved. CD4+ and CD8+ T cells, including naive and memory subsets, were sorted by FACS using a FACSAria II. TRB sequencing used genomic DNA with the immunoSEQ assay at survey resolution or the hsTCRB kit. In the paper's pipeline: Initial read processing used immunoSEQ software, and repertoire analyses used the LymphoSeq R package. Clonality was calculated as 1 minus normalized Shannon entropy, and the Gini coefficient was also calculated for each TRB dataset. To infer phenotypes in unsorted samples, TRB sequences from sorted subsets of the recipient or donor were mapped onto unsorted samples from the same recipient. TCRdb's version of the immuneACCESS table is confined to in-frame rearrangements and falls short of the full clone set. An unresolved V gene accounts for under half of the shortfall where checked; the remainder is of unknown origin. V and J calls and clone size follow that table, whereas D and trimming were derived from the DNA. The sample table shows 30,000 to 45,000 clones, and roughly 78% are seen once. In total, the top ten clones hold 7.5% to 9.5% of the sample.

Sequencing was performed on CD4+ T cells sorted from blood, taken 1903 days after a stem cell transplant with posttransplant cyclophosphamide. This receptor was identified in a female patient aged 40-49 years who received an allogeneic stem cell transplant from a related donor, was CMV-positive, and had no GVHD. Because of the transplant, the T cells may be the graft donor's rather than the patient's own.

The nucleotide sequence reads as follows: TGTGCCAGTAGTATCTGGACAGAGAACACTGAAGCTTTCTTT. Translated, it reads CASSIWTENTEAFF. This receptor chain uses TRBV19 and TRBJ1-1, and possibly TRBD1, on 6 matching bases. The cysteine opens and the phenylalanine closes a CDR3 of 14 amino acids. Just CDR3 DNA is preserved here, 42 bases in frame from base 1. Relative to germline, V is 3 bases shorter and J is 1 base shorter, with 9 bases between their ends. The CDR1 and CDR2 encoded by the germline V gene (reference sequence) are LNHDA and SQIVND.